The 20 T cell receptor beta chains below come from one sample, sequenced in a study of cytomegalovirus exposure and HLA in healthy donors. Measured with immunoSEQ multiplex PCR; TCRdb has only the in-frame clones, and not every one. The repertoire includes tens of thousands of clones, approximately 80% of them detected once, and less than 3% sits in the top ten. Sequenced sample: PBMCs. Receptors were obtained from a man aged 25 to 40 in good health and CMV-seronegative.

This clone was counted a single time. This rearrangement joins TRBV5-1 to TRBJ2-4, with D perhaps matching TRBD1 (5 bases). V lost 0 bases to trimming and J lost 1 base, with 5 bases between them. The CDR3 contains 14 residues. Germline V gives CDR1 SGHRS, CDR2 YFSETQ. Written as DNA, the CDR3 is TGCGCCAGCAGCTTGGGACAGGCCAAAAACATTCAGTACTTC. This gives the protein CASSLGQAKNIQYF.

The chain recombines TRBV5-1 with TRBJ2-2; no clear D gene. Germline CDR1 SGHRS, CDR2 YFSETQ. The CDR3 contains 16 residues. V was clipped by 4 bases and J by 0 bases, with 13 bases between them. This CDR3 reads CASSLGTNANTGELFF. Here the CDR3 DNA reads TGCGCCAGCAGCCTTGGCACAAACGCGAACACCGGGGAGCTGTTTTTT.

This sequence joins TRBV7-2 and TRBJ2-7, with a tentative D call TRBD2 (6 bases). The CDR3 is made up of 15 amino acids. V shed 5 bases and J shed 3 bases, with 17 bases lying between them. The germline gives CDR1 SGHTA, CDR2 FQGNSA. The CDR3 coding sequence is TGTGCCAGCAGCGTAGGACGGGGGAGCTTCTACGAGCAGTACTTC. It translates to CASSVGRGSFYEQYF.

The chain employs TRBV9 and TRBJ1-1; D ambiguous. This CDR3 has 14 residues. From germline, CDR1 is SGDLS and CDR2 YYNGEE. V lost 0 bases to trimming and J lost 4 bases, with 10 bases between them. CDR3 region: CASSVGGSGTEAFF. In nucleotides, the CDR3 is TGTGCCAGCAGCGTAGGAGGTAGTGGCACTGAAGCTTTCTTT.

In its sample, this clone was seen once. The V gene is TRBV6-4, the J gene TRBJ1-5; D may be TRBD1 (6 bases). Looked up from germline, CDR1 is MRHNA and CDR2 is SNTAGT. The germline V and J ends were trimmed by 9 bases and 4 bases, with 25 bases remaining between them. This CDR3 has 17 residues. In DNA form, the CDR3 reads TGTGCCAGACCATGGGGGGGGCCCGCACTCCAAAATCAGCCCCAGCATTTT. Translation: CARPWGGPALQNQPQHF.

This chain connects TRBV7-9 to TRBJ1-4, with D possibly TRBD1 on 5 matching bases. V was pared by 5 bases and J by 8 bases, with 18 bases between. Germline CDR1 SEHNR, CDR2 FQNEAQ (reference sequence). This CDR3 has 15 amino acids. The CDR3 sequence is CASSPWGLAWEKLFF. CDR3 DNA sequence: TGTGCCAGCAGCCCCTGGGGCCTGGCGTGGGAAAAACTGTTTTTT.

The V and J genes are TRBV2 and TRBJ1-1; unclear D gene. Germline V gene data show CDR1 as SNHLY and CDR2 as FYNNEI. CDR3 length equals 12 residues. Trimming stripped 5 bases from V and 2 bases from J, with 6 bases between. The CDR3 nucleotides read TGTGCCAGCAGTCTAGTTAACACTGAAGCTTTCTTT. Residues: CASSLVNTEAFF.

This chain connects TRBV2 to TRBJ2-3, with 8 bases matching TRBD1. Germline lookup yields CDR1 SNHLY and CDR2 FYNNEI. CDR3 length equals 14 residues. The V segment lost 7 bases and the J segment 2 bases; nucleotides outside the gene matches: 5. The CDR3 DNA sequence: TGTGCCAGCAAGGGACAGGTTCACACAGATACGCAGTATTTT. It specifies CASKGQVHTDTQYF. The complete variable domain, with remaining parts taken from reference TRBV2 and TRBJ2-3, reads EPEVTQTPSHQVTQMGQEVILRCVPISNHLYFYWYRQILGQKVEFLVSFYNNEISEKSEIFDDQFSVERPDGSNFTLKIRSTKLEDSAMYFCASKGQVHTDTQYFGPGTRLTVL.

The gene calls are TRBV4-3 and TRBJ2-7; the D gene is possibly TRBD2 (6 bases). Trimming took off 1 base at V and 4 bases at J, with 14 bases between the two ends. Germline V gene sequence: CDR1 LGHNA, CDR2 YSLEER. The CDR3 consists of 15 residues. The CDR3 coding sequence is TGCGCCAGCAGCCAAGTTCTGGGAGGCAGTTACGAGCAGTACTTC. Protein sequence: CASSQVLGGSYEQYF.

J is TRBJ1-5 and V is TRBV5-6; unclear D gene. CDR3 size: 15 residues. Germline CDR1 reads SGHDT; CDR2 reads YYEEEE. V dropped 3 bases and J dropped 2 bases, with 12 bases sitting between them. CDR3 region: CASSYTPAGNQPQHF. DNA for the CDR3: TGTGCCAGCAGCTACACCCCAGCGGGCAATCAGCCCCAGCATTTT. The full variable domain, with the rest looked up from reference TRBV5-6 and TRBJ1-5, is DAGVTQSPTHLIKTRGQQVTLRCSPKSGHDTVSWYQQALGQGPQFIFQYYEEEERQRGNFPDRFSGHQFPNYSSELNVNALLLGDSALYLCASSYTPAGNQPQHFGDGTRLSIL.

CDR3 loop: CASSPKLGQGPYGYTF. DNA of the CDR3: TGTGCCAGCAGCCCTAAGCTCGGACAGGGCCCCTATGGCTACACCTTC. The V and J genes are TRBV7-2 and TRBJ1-2; 8 bases agree with TRBD1. The J segment lost 4 bases and the V segment lost 5 bases, leaving 12 bases of the junction unmatched. Germline V CDR1 and CDR2: SGHTA, FQGNSA. This CDR3 is 16 amino acids long.

This clone was seen just once. This rearrangement joins TRBV5-4 to TRBJ2-1; possible D gene TRBD2, 5 bases. CDR1 and CDR2 from the germline V gene are SGHNT and YYREEE (reference sequence). This CDR3 is 15 amino acids long. The V end lost 4 bases, the J end lost 4 bases, and 15 bases lay between the germline ends. The CDR3 DNA is TGTGCCAGCAGCCTACTAGAAGAACAATACAATGAGCAGTTCTTC. It translates to CASSLLEEQYNEQFF.

This chain uses TRBV27 with TRBJ2-2; tentatively, D is TRBD2 (5 bases). Germline lookup yields CDR1 MNHEY and CDR2 SMNVEV (reference sequence). Trimming removed 4 bases from V and 3 bases from J, with 15 bases in between. The CDR3 has 16 residues. CDR3 sequence: CASSSGYKKDTGELFF. CDR3 DNA: TGTGCCAGCAGTTCGGGGTACAAGAAGGACACCGGGGAGCTGTTTTTT.

The chain combines TRBV9 with TRBJ2-7, with a weak D call TRBD1 (7 bases). The CDR3 is 15 amino acids. V lost 4 bases, J lost 7 bases, and 21 bases lay in between. CDR1 and CDR2 (germline): SGDLS, YYNGEE. The CDR3 protein is CASSWSQGNAGEQYF. CDR3 nucleotide sequence: TGTGCCAGCAGCTGGTCACAGGGGAACGCGGGGGAGCAGTACTTC.

The chain carries TRBV7-3 and TRBJ2-3; D unresolved. The CDR3 extends over 13 amino acids. V was trimmed by 6 bases and J by 5 bases, leaving 12 bases between them. The germline CDR1 and CDR2 sequences are SGHTA and FQGTGA. The CDR3 sequence: CASRLPKKDTQYF. The CDR3 DNA follows: TGTGCCAGCAGACTTCCCAAGAAAGATACGCAGTATTTT.

The chain is built from TRBV25-1 and TRBJ2-1, with D possibly matching TRBD1 (5 bases). The CDR3 has 13 residues. Germline V CDR1 and CDR2: MGHDK, SYGVNS. V was pared by 1 base and J by 12 bases, with 13 bases between. The CDR3 is CASSEFSNRRQFF. The CDR3 coding sequence is TGTGCCAGCAGTGAATTTAGCAACAGGCGGCAGTTCTTC. Together with reference TRBV25-1 and TRBJ2-1, the CDR3 gives the full variable domain: EADIYQTPRYLVIGTGKKITLECSQTMGHDKMYWYQQDPGMELHLIHYSYGVNSTEKGDLSSESTVSRIRTEHFPLTLESARPSHTSQYLCASSEFSNRRQFFGPGTRLTVL.

V and J are TRBV19 and TRBJ1-1, with 12 nucleotides matching TRBD1. The CDR3 has 15 amino acids. J gave up 6 bases and V 6 bases, and 8 bases lay outside the gene matches. Germline V lookup: CDR1 LNHDA, CDR2 SQIVND (reference sequence). The CDR3, as DNA: TGTGCCAGTAGACCGGGACAGGGGGCCTGGGCTGAAGCTTTCTTT. Its protein product is CASRPGQGAWAEAFF.

V is TRBV11-2 and J is TRBJ1-1; 8 positions agree with TRBD1. Germline V gene sequence: CDR1 SGHAT, CDR2 FQNNGV. This CDR3 region has 17 residues. V dropped 5 bases and J dropped 4; count of bases not matched to a gene: 15. CDR3 DNA: TGTGCCAGCAGCATAAACAGGGGGGGGACGTTGAGCACTGAAGCTTTCTTT. This codes for CASSINRGGTLSTEAFF.

The gene calls are TRBV27 and TRBJ2-6; weak D call: TRBD1 (5 bases). CDR1 is MNHEY, CDR2 SMNVEV, per germline (reference sequence). The CDR3 runs 17 residues. V was clipped by 2 bases and J by 0 bases, with 11 bases between them. This CDR3 is CASSLLDSNSGANVLTF. DNA for the CDR3: TGTGCCAGCAGTTTACTAGACAGCAACTCTGGGGCCAACGTCCTGACTTTC.

J is TRBJ2-5 and V is TRBV9; 9 bases map to TRBD1. The V gene's germline CDR1 is SGDLS and CDR2 YYNGEE. The CDR3 loop spans 15 amino acids. V shed 0 bases and J 1 base; nucleotides not matched to a gene: 1. The CDR3 DNA reads TGTGCCAGCAGCGTAGGACAGGGGGTCCAAGAGACCCAGTACTTC. Protein sequence: CASSVGQGVQETQYF.